This paragraph reports one T cell receptor (beta chain). Using immunoSEQ multiplex PCR, the repertoire was profiled, and TCRdb retains in-frame clones only, with some absent. The sample yields 110,000 to 150,000 clones, 81% seen once. The sample originates from a study of blood T cell repertoires in COVID-19. As for the study in general: From T cells, B-cell-depleted T cells, or PBMCs came the material, which was cDNA or gDNA.

Trimming pared 7 bases from V and 2 bases from J, leaving 13 bases between. CDR1 is PRHDT and CDR2 is FYEKMQ in the germline V gene (reference sequence). CDR3 length: 14 amino acids. The genes are TRBV13 and TRBJ2-3; a weak D match, TRBD2 (7 bases). The sequence derives from a human donor in a cohort sampled during active COVID-19. Sequenced input: peripheral blood. CDR3 loop: CASKRDIVTDTQYF. In DNA, the CDR3 is TGTGCCAGCAAGCGGGACATCGTCACAGATACGCAGTATTTT.